This T cell receptor (beta chain) comes out of a study of blood T cell repertoires in COVID-19. The protocol was immunoSEQ multiplex PCR, while the TCRdb copy is restricted to in-frame clones and leaves out a portion. The repertoire holds about 360,000 clones, with approximately 86% as singletons. The sample holds a few counts of this clone. The ends lost 3 bases at V and 9 bases at J; junction bases unmatched: 12. CDR1 is GTSNPN and CDR2 is SVGIG in the germline V gene (reference sequence). The CDR3 length is 16 residues. The sequence came from a human donor in a cohort sampled during active COVID-19. The rearrangement uses TRBV30 and TRBJ1-6; 9 bases fit TRBD1. The sequencing sample was made of peripheral blood. In DNA, the CDR3 is TGTGCCTGGAGCCGCATTGCGGCGACAGGGGGTTCACCCCTCCACTTT. Translation: CAWSRIAATGGSPLHF.